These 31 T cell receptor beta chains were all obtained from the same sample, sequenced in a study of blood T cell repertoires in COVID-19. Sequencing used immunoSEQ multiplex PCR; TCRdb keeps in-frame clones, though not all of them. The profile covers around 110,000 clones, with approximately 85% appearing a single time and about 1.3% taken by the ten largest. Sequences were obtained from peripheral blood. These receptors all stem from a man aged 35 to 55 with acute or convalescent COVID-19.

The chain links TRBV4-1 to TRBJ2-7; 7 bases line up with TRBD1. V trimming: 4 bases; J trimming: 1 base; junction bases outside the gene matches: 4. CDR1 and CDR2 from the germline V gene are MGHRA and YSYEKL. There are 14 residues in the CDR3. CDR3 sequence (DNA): TGCGCCAGCAGCCGGGCAGGGGGATCCTACGAGCAGTACTTC. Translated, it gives CASSRAGGSYEQYF.

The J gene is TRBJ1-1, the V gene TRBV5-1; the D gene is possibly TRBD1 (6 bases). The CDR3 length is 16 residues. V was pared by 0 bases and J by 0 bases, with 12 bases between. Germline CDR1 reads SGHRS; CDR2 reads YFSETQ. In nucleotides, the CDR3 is TGCGCCAGCAGCTTGGGGCAGGGGCGATTGAACACTGAAGCTTTCTTT. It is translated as CASSLGQGRLNTEAFF.

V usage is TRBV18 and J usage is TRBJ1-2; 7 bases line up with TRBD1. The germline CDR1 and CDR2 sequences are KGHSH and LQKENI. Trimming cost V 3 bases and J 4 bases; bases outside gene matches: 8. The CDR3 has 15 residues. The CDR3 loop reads CASSPLDREGYGYTF. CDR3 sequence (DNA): TGTGCCAGCTCACCCCTCGACAGGGAAGGCTATGGCTACACCTTC. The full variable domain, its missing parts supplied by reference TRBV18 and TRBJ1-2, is NAGVMQNPRHLVRRRGQEARLRCSPMKGHSHVYWYRQLPEEGLKFMVYLQKENIIDESGMPKERFSAEFPKEGPSILRIQQVVRGDSAAYFCASSPLDREGYGYTFGSGTRLTVV.

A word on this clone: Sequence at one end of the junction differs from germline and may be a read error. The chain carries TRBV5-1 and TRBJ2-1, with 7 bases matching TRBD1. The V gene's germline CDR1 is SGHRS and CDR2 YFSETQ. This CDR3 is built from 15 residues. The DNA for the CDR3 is TGCGCCAGCAGCTTGGGACAGGGATCCTCCAATGAGCAGTTCTTC. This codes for CASSLGQGSSNEQFF.

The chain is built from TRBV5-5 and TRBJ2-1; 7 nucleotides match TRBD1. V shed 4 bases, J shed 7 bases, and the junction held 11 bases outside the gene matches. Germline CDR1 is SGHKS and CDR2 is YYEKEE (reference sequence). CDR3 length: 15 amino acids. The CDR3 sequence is CASSPLQGKWNEQFF. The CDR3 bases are TGTGCCAGCAGCCCTCTACAGGGGAAGTGGAATGAGCAGTTCTTC.

CDR3: CAWMVSGGVQETQYF. The CDR3 bases are TGTGCCTGGATGGTTAGCGGGGGGGTTCAAGAGACCCAGTACTTC. The chain uses TRBV30 and TRBJ2-5, with 11 bases fitting TRBD2. Germline values: CDR1 GTSNPN, CDR2 SVGIG (reference sequence). The CDR3 is made up of 15 amino acids. With 4 bases clipped from V and 2 bases from J, the junction kept 6 bases outside the gene matches.

CDR3 sequence (DNA): TGTGCCAGTAGTAAAGGCAGGACTAGCGGGTACGGGGAGCTGTTTTTT. Protein product: CASSKGRTSGYGELFF. This chain connects TRBV19 to TRBJ2-2; 11 nucleotides align to TRBD2. Germline CDR1 LNHDA, CDR2 SQIVND (reference sequence). V trimming: 4 bases; J trimming: 7 bases; junction bases outside the gene matches: 8. This CDR3 spans 16 amino acids.

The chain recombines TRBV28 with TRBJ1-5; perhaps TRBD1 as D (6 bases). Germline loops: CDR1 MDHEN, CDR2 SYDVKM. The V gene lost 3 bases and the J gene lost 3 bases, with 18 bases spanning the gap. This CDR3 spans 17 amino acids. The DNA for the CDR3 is TGTGCCAGCAGTTTGCGGCCAGGGGTACCGTACAATCAGCCCCAGCATTTT. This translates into CASSLRPGVPYNQPQHF.

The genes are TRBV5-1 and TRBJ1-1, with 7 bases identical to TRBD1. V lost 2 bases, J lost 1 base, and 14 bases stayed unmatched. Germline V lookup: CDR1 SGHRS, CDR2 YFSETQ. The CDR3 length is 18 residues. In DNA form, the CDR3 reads TGCGCCAGCAGCTTAGGGATATTCAAGACAGGGCGGAACACTGAAGCTTTCTTT. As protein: CASSLGIFKTGRNTEAFF.

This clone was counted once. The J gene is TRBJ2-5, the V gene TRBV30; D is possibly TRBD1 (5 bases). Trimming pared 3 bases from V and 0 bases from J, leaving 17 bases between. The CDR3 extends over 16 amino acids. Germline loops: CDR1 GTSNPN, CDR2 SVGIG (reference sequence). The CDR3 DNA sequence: TGTGCCTGGAGCACCCCCCAATCAGGGTACCAAGAGACCCAGTACTTC. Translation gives CAWSTPQSGYQETQYF.

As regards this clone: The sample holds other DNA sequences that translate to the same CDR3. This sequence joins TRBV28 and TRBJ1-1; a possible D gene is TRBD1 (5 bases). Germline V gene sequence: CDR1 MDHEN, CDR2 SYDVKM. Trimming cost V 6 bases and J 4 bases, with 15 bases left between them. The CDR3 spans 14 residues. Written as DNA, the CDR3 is TGTGCCAGCAGCCCCTGGACCGGGGGCACTGAAGCTTTCTTT. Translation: CASSPWTGGTEAFF.

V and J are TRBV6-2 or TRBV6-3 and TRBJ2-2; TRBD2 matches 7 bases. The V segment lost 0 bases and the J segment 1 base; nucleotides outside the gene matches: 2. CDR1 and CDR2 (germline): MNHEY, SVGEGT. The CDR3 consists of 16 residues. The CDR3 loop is CASSYSGGGNTGELFF. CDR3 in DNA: TGTGCCAGCAGTTACTCTGGCGGGGGGAACACCGGGGAGCTGTTTTTT.

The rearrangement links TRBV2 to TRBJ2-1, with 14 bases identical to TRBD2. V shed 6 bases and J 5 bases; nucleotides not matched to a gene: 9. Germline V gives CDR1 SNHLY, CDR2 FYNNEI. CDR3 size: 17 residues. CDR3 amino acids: CASRGLAGGGRNNEQFF. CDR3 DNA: TGTGCCAGCAGAGGACTAGCGGGAGGTGGGCGGAACAATGAGCAGTTCTTC.

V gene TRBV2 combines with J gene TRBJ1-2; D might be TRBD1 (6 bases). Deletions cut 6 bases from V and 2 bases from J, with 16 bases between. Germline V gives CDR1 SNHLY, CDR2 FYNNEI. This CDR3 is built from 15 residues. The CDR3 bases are TGTGCCAGCAGGGGGGAGCAGGGGCAAAACTATGGCTACACCTTC. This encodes CASRGEQGQNYGYTF.

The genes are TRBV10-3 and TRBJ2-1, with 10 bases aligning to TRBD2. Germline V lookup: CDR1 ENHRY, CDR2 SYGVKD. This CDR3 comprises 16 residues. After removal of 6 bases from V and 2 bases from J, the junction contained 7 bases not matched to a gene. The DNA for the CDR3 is TGTGCCATCAGACCTGGACTAGCGGTAACCTACAATGAGCAGTTCTTC. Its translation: CAIRPGLAVTYNEQFF.

The CDR3 loop is CASGHRRGSTDTQYF. The CDR3 coding sequence is TGTGCCAGCGGCCATCGACGGGGGAGCACAGATACGCAGTATTTT. The chain combines TRBV5-4 with TRBJ2-3; D perhaps matches TRBD2 (6 bases). V dropped 7 bases and J dropped 0 bases, with 15 bases sitting between them. The CDR3 runs 15 residues. Germline V gene lookup returns CDR1 SGHNT and CDR2 YYREEE (reference sequence).

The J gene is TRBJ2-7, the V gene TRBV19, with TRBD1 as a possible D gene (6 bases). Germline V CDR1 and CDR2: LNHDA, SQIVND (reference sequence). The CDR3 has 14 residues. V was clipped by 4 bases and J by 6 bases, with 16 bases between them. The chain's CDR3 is CASSKGRGEVEQYF. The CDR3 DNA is TGTGCCAGTAGTAAGGGCAGGGGCGAGGTCGAGCAGTACTTC.

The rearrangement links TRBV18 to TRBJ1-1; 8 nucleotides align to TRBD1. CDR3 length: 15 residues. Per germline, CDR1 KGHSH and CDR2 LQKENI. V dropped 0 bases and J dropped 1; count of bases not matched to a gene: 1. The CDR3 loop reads CASSPPQGANTEAFF. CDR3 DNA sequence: TGTGCCAGCTCACCACCTCAGGGGGCGAACACTGAAGCTTTCTTT.

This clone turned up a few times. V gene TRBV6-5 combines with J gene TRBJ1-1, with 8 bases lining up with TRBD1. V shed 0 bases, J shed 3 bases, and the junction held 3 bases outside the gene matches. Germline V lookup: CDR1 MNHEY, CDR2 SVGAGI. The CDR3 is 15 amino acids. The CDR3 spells CASSYSVQGDTEAFF. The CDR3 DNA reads TGTGCCAGCAGTTACTCGGTACAGGGGGACACTGAAGCTTTCTTT.

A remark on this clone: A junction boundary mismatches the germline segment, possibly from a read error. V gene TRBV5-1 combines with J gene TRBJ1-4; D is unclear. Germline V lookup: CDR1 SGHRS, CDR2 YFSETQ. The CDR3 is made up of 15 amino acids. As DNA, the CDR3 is TGCGCCAGCAGCTTTTTGGGAGAGGCTAACGAAAAACTGTTTTTT. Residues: CASSFLGEANEKLFF.

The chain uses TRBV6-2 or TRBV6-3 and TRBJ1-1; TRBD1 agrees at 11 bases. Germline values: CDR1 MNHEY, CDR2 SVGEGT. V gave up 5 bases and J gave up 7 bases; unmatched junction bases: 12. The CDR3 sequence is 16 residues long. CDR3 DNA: TGTGCCAGCAGTAGGCCTCCGGGACAGGGGGTTGTTGAAGCTTTCTTT. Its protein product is CASSRPPGQGVVEAFF.

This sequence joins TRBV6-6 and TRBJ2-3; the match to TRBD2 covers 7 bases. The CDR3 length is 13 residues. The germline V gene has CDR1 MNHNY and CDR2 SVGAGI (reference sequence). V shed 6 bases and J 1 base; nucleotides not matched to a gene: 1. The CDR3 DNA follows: TGTGCCAGCAGAACTAGCGGCACAGATACGCAGTATTTT. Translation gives CASRTSGTDTQYF.

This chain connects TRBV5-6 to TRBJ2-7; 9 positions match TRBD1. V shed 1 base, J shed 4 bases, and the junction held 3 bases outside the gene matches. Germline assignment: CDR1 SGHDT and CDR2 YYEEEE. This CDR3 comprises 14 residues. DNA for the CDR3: TGTGCCAGCAGCTTGACAGGGGGCAGGTACGAGCAGTACTTC. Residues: CASSLTGGRYEQYF.

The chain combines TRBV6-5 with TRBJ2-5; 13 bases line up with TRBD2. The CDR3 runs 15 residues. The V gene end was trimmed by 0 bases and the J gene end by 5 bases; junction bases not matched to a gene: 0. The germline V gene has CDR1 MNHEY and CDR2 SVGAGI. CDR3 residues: CASSYSTSGGETQYF. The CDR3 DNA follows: TGTGCCAGCAGTTACTCGACTAGCGGGGGGGAGACCCAGTACTTC.

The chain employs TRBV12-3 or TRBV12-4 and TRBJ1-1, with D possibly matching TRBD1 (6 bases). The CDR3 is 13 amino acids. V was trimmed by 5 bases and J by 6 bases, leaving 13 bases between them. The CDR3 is CASSRQEWPEAFF. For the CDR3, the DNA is TGTGCCAGCAGTCGACAGGAGTGGCCTGAAGCTTTCTTT.

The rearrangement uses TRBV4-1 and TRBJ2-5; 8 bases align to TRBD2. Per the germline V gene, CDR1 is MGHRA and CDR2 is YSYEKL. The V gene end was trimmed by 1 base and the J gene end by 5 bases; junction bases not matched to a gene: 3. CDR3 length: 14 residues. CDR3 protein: CASSQGGLVETQYF. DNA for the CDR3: TGCGCCAGCAGCCAAGGGGGACTAGTTGAGACCCAGTACTTC.

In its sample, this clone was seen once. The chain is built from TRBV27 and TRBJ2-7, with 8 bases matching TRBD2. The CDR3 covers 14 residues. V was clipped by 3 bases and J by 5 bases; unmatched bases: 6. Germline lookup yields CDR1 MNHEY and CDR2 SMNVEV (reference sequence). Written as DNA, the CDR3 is TGTGCCAGCAGTTTGACGGGAGGGTACGACGAGCAGTACTTC. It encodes CASSLTGGYDEQYF.

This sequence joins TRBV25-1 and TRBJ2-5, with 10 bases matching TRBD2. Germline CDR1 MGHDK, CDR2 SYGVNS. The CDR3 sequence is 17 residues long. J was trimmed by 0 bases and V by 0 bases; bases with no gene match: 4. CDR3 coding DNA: TGTGCCAGCAGTGAATATATAACTAGCGGGGACCAAGAGACCCAGTACTTC. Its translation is CASSEYITSGDQETQYF.

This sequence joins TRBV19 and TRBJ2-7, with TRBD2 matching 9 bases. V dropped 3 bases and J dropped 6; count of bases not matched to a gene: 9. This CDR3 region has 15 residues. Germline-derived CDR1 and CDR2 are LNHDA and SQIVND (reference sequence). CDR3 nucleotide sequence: TGTGCCAGTAGTATCGAGACTAGCGGTGTCTCCGAGCAGTACTTC. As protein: CASSIETSGVSEQYF. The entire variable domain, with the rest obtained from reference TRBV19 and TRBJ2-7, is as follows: DGGITQSPKYLFRKEGQNVTLSCEQNLNHDAMYWYRQDPGQGLRLIYYSQIVNDFQKGDIAEGYSVSREKKESFPLTVTSAQKNPTAFYLCASSIETSGVSEQYFGPGTRLTVT.

In nucleotides, the CDR3 is TGTGCCAGCTCACCATCGATGGGGGCTGGTGAAGCTTTCTTT. This translates into CASSPSMGAGEAFF. This chain joins TRBV18 and TRBJ1-1; perhaps TRBD1 as D (6 bases). The germline V and J ends were trimmed by 2 bases and 7 bases, with 14 bases remaining between them. Germline loops: CDR1 KGHSH, CDR2 LQKENI. The CDR3 totals 14 residues.

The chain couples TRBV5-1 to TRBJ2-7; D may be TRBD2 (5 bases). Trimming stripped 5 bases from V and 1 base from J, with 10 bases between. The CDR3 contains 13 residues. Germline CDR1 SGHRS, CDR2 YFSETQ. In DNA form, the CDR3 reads TGCGCCAGCAGTGTAGGACTGTCCTACGAGCAGTACTTC. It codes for CASSVGLSYEQYF.